One and the same sample provided the 32 T cell receptor beta chains below, sequenced in a study of cytomegalovirus exposure and HLA in healthy donors (dated by TCRdb to 2016 to 2017). Libraries came from the immunoSEQ multiplex PCR assay. The multiplex PCR relied on a mix of 60 forward primers for TCR Vbeta segments and 13 reverse primers for TCR Jbeta segments. TCRdb stores this immuneACCESS table with in-frame sequences only. Part of the clones is absent; in the studies checked, under half of the shortfall reflects unresolved V genes, and no reason is known for the rest. A total of 100,000 to 150,000 clones appear in this sample, around 86% of them only once. Clones ranked in the top ten supply approximately 2.2% of the sample. The source material was PBMCs. The receptors originated from a woman aged 40 to 49 in good health and CMV-seronegative.

The chain carries TRBV5-1 and TRBJ2-3; D possibly corresponds to TRBD1 (5 bases). V was cut by 0 bases and J by 2 bases, with 13 bases left in between. The CDR3 sequence is 16 residues long. Germline values: CDR1 SGHRS, CDR2 YFSETQ. CDR3 in DNA: TGCGCCAGCAGCTTGGGTAGACAGTCTTACACAGATACGCAGTATTTT. Its protein product is CASSLGRQSYTDTQYF.

This clone was counted a few times. CDR3 in amino acids: CASSFGGNQPQHF. The CDR3 DNA reads TGTGCCAGCAGCTTTGGAGGGAACCAGCCCCAGCATTTT. The genes are TRBV11-2 and TRBJ1-5; D not certain. The germline V gene encodes CDR1 SGHAT and CDR2 FQNNGV. The CDR3 runs to 13 residues. Trimming took off 3 bases at V and 7 bases at J, with 10 bases between the two ends.

This rearrangement joins TRBV7-9 to TRBJ2-3; 8 bases align to TRBD2. The CDR3 is 14 residues long. Germline CDR1 reads SEHNR; CDR2 reads FQNEAQ (reference sequence). Unmatched junction bases numbered 8, after V lost 10 bases and J lost 2 bases. DNA for the CDR3: TGTGCCAAAGCGGGAGATCGGAACACAGATACGCAGTATTTT. Its translation: CAKAGDRNTDTQYF.

Judged by abundance, this clone is medium-sized. This rearrangement joins TRBV6-1 to TRBJ2-3, with 15 bases identical to TRBD2. Germline V gives CDR1 MNHNS, CDR2 SASEGT. The CDR3 is 15 amino acids. V lost 4 bases and J lost 4; bases outside the gene matches: 0. CDR3 sequence: CASSGTSGGADTQYF. The CDR3 DNA follows: TGTGCCAGCAGTGGGACTAGCGGGGGGGCAGATACGCAGTATTTT.

V is TRBV2 and J is TRBJ2-4; a weak D match, TRBD2 (5 bases). CDR3 length: 15 residues. Germline assignment: CDR1 SNHLY and CDR2 FYNNEI. With 7 bases removed from V and 9 bases from J, the gap between germline ends came to 22 bases. For the CDR3, the DNA is TGTGCCAGCACCGAACTCCTCCCTAGCTGGGCCATTCAGTACTTC. Translated: CASTELLPSWAIQYF.

To note about this clone: An end of the junction differs from the germline gene, which may be a read error. Other nucleotide sequences in the sample specify the same CDR3. The V and J genes are TRBV13 and TRBJ2-2; 13 positions agree with TRBD2. The germline V gene has CDR1 PRHDT and CDR2 FYEKMQ (reference sequence). The CDR3 totals 16 residues. CDR3 sequence reads: CASSSTSGRWVGELFF. CDR3 in DNA: TGTGCCAGCAGCTCGACTAGCGGGAGGTGGGTCGGGGAGCTATTTTTT.

The CDR3 DNA reads TGTGCCAGCAGCTTGGCCAGCGGGGGTTTCTACGAGCAGTACTTC. Its translation: CASSLASGGFYEQYF. This sequence joins TRBV5-4 and TRBJ2-7; 8 nucleotides line up with TRBD2. The ends lost 0 bases at V and 3 bases at J; junction bases unmatched: 5. Germline V gene lookup returns CDR1 SGHNT and CDR2 YYREEE (reference sequence). The CDR3 contains 15 residues. Full variable domain (outside the CDR3, taken from reference TRBV5-4 and TRBJ2-7): ETGVTQSPTHLIKTRGQQVTLRCSSQSGHNTVSWYQQALGQGPQFIFQYYREEENGRGNFPPRFSGLQFPNYSSELNVNALELDDSALYLCASSLASGGFYEQYFGPGTRLTVT.

The table lists this clone with a count of one. The gene calls are TRBV6-1 and TRBJ2-1, with 15 bases matching TRBD2. Germline CDR1 and CDR2: MNHNS and SASEGT. This CDR3 spans 19 amino acids. The J segment lost 0 bases and the V segment lost 3 bases, leaving 6 bases of the junction unmatched. The CDR3 sequence is CASSDGRTSGGGSYNEQFF. CDR3 sequence (DNA): TGTGCCAGCAGTGATGGAAGGACTAGCGGGGGGGGCTCCTACAATGAGCAGTTCTTC.

The chain uses TRBV7-2 and TRBJ2-7; D is possibly TRBD2 (5 bases). CDR1 SGHTA and CDR2 FQGNSA come from the germline V gene. V lost 4 bases and J lost 5, with 18 bases in between. CDR3 length: 15 amino acids. CDR3 sequence: CASSSGPASPHEQYF. Written as DNA, the CDR3 is TGTGCCAGCAGCTCCGGGCCGGCTAGCCCCCACGAGCAGTACTTC.

The rearrangement uses TRBV5-5 and TRBJ2-1; no reliable D call. This CDR3 has 11 amino acids. Trimming took 0 bases from V and 8 from J, leaving 3 bases between them. Germline loops: CDR1 SGHKS, CDR2 YYEKEE (reference sequence). The chain's CDR3 is CASSLAYEQFF. CDR3 sequence (DNA): TGTGCCAGCAGCTTGGCCTATGAGCAGTTCTTC.

This chain joins TRBV15 and TRBJ2-3; TRBD2 is a possible D gene (5 bases). CDR3 length equals 13 residues. The ends were cut back, 8 bases at V and 4 bases at J, with 13 bases in the middle. Germline CDR1 is LNHNV and CDR2 is YYDKDF (reference sequence). CDR3 nucleotide sequence: TGTGCCACCGAAGCCGGGGTGGCAGATACGCAGTATTTT. Protein: CATEAGVADTQYF.

This chain uses TRBV25-1 with TRBJ2-5, with D maybe TRBD2 (6 bases). Between the trimmed V and J ends, which lost 3 bases and 7 bases, there was a span of 15 bases. CDR1 is MGHDK, CDR2 SYGVNS, per germline. The CDR3 has 14 amino acids. The CDR3 region is CASSDSGEHVTQYF. In DNA form, the CDR3 reads TGTGCCAGCAGTGATTCGGGGGAACACGTGACCCAGTACTTC.

The chain combines TRBV20-1 with TRBJ2-3; no reliable D call. The germline V gene has CDR1 DFQATT and CDR2 SNEGSKA (reference sequence). The CDR3 has 11 residues. V lost 2 bases and J lost 4, with 4 bases in between. The CDR3 nucleotides read TGCAGTGCTAGATCCTCAGATACGCAGTATTTT. This codes for CSARSSDTQYF.

The chain employs TRBV10-2 and TRBJ1-2, with TRBD1 matching 8 bases. Per germline, CDR1 WSHSY and CDR2 SAAADI. This CDR3 has 15 amino acids. V lost 5 bases to trimming and J lost 0 bases; unmatched junction nucleotides: 5. CDR3 region: CASSPDRGANYGYTF. DNA of the CDR3: TGCGCCAGCAGTCCCGACAGGGGAGCTAACTATGGCTACACCTTC.

The chain recombines TRBV28 with TRBJ1-1; D is unclear. This CDR3 region has 15 residues. V dropped 3 bases and J dropped 2 bases, with 13 bases sitting between them. Germline-derived CDR1 and CDR2 are MDHEN and SYDVKM. CDR3 region: CASSFWGGPNTEAFF. CDR3 bases: TGTGCCAGCAGTTTTTGGGGAGGGCCCAACACTGAAGCTTTCTTT.

V is TRBV2 and J is TRBJ2-3; possibly TRBD2 for D (6 bases). The CDR3 is made up of 14 amino acids. The germline V gene has CDR1 SNHLY and CDR2 FYNNEI. V was clipped by 4 bases and J by 5 bases, with 13 bases between them. CDR3 sequence (DNA): TGTGCCAGCAGTGTGGGACTGATGGGAGATACGCAGTATTTT. Amino acid sequence: CASSVGLMGDTQYF.

The chain is built from TRBV27 and TRBJ2-7, with 11 bases identical to TRBD2. Looked up from germline, CDR1 is MNHEY and CDR2 is SMNVEV (reference sequence). There are 17 residues in the CDR3. V dropped 6 bases and J dropped 2; count of bases not matched to a gene: 12. As DNA, the CDR3 is TGTGCCAGCAGGAAACTAGCGGGAGCCACCTCCACCTACGAGCAGTACTTC. Amino acids: CASRKLAGATSTYEQYF.

The chain couples TRBV2 to TRBJ2-5; TRBD1 is a possible D gene (8 bases). Trimming cost V 6 bases and J 0 bases, with 14 bases left between them. The CDR3 consists of 15 residues. Looked up from germline, CDR1 is SNHLY and CDR2 is FYNNEI. This CDR3 is CASRQQGGYQETQYF. In DNA form, the CDR3 reads TGTGCCAGCAGGCAACAGGGGGGGTACCAAGAGACCCAGTACTTC. The variable domain in full, completed from reference TRBV2 and TRBJ2-5, reads EPEVTQTPSHQVTQMGQEVILRCVPISNHLYFYWYRQILGQKVEFLVSFYNNEISEKSEIFDDQFSVERPDGSNFTLKIRSTKLEDSAMYFCASRQQGGYQETQYFGPGTRLLVL.

This clone has just one count. The V gene is TRBV6-5, the J gene TRBJ2-5; a weak D match, TRBD1 (5 bases). The J call may be mistaken, given a closer DNA end match to TRBJ2-7. Germline V gene sequence: CDR1 MNHEY, CDR2 SVGAGI. The CDR3 sequence is 14 residues long. CDR3 DNA sequence: TGTGCCAGCAGTCAGGGATCGGTCACCTACGAGCAGTACTTC. Protein product: CASSQGSVTYEQYF.

In this sample, this clone turned up many times. The V gene is TRBV5-6, the J gene TRBJ2-3, with unresolved D. The CDR3 extends over 12 amino acids. Trimming took 3 bases from V and 4 from J, leaving 6 bases between them. Looked up from germline, CDR1 is SGHDT and CDR2 is YYEEEE. The CDR3 DNA sequence: TGTGCCAGCAGCTCCGGTTCAGATACGCAGTATTTT. Translating gives CASSSGSDTQYF.

V gene TRBV7-3 combines with J gene TRBJ2-1; 14 bases match TRBD2. The CDR3 loop spans 17 amino acids. J was trimmed by 2 bases and V by 5 bases; bases with no gene match: 5. Germline CDR1 is SGHTA and CDR2 is FQGTGA. The CDR3 here is CASSERLAGGPYNEQFF. CDR3 bases: TGTGCCAGCAGCGAAAGACTAGCGGGAGGGCCCTACAATGAGCAGTTCTTC.

In its sample, this clone was seen a few times. The rearrangement joins TRBV4-1 to TRBJ1-1; weak D call: TRBD1 (5 bases). This CDR3 comprises 13 residues. CDR1 and CDR2 (germline): MGHRA, YSYEKL. V lost 1 base and J 4 bases, leaving 7 bases between the germline ends. Written as DNA, the CDR3 is TGCGCCAGCAGCCAAGTGGGGGGCACTGAAGCTTTCTTT. Encoded protein: CASSQVGGTEAFF.

This chain uses TRBV4-2 with TRBJ2-3, with TRBD2 identical over 8 bases. The CDR3 contains 16 residues. Germline V gene lookup returns CDR1 LGHNA and CDR2 YNFKEQ. V shed 5 bases and J 0 bases; nucleotides not matched to a gene: 7. The CDR3 bases are TGTGCCAGCAGCGACTTACTAGCGGTCAGCACAGATACGCAGTATTTT. It encodes CASSDLLAVSTDTQYF.

The chain recombines TRBV2 with TRBJ2-1; 7 bases agree with TRBD1. CDR1 and CDR2 from the germline V gene are SNHLY and FYNNEI. The length of the CDR3 is 15 residues. The J segment lost 5 bases and the V segment lost 6 bases, leaving 10 bases of the junction unmatched. CDR3 coding DNA: TGTGCCAGCAGGGTACAGGGGCCCCGGAACAATGAGCAGTTCTTC. Translated: CASRVQGPRNNEQFF.

The chain joins TRBV9 to TRBJ2-2; 11 bases fit TRBD1. Germline CDR1 SGDLS, CDR2 YYNGEE. V was clipped by 4 bases and J by 6 bases; unmatched bases: 14. This CDR3 has 18 amino acids. The CDR3 protein is CASSPQWGQGGFAGELFF. As DNA, the CDR3 is TGTGCCAGCAGCCCCCAATGGGGACAGGGGGGGTTCGCCGGGGAGCTGTTTTTT.

V is TRBV28 and J is TRBJ2-1; 8 bases match TRBD2. The V segment lost 5 bases and the J segment 7 bases; nucleotides outside the gene matches: 10. This CDR3 is 15 amino acids long. Germline CDR1 MDHEN, CDR2 SYDVKM. The CDR3, as DNA: TGTGCCAGCAGTAAGGGTTTAGCGGGAAGAAATGAGCAGTTCTTC. It is translated as CASSKGLAGRNEQFF.

V gene TRBV2 combines with J gene TRBJ2-7; TRBD1 aligns across 7 bases. The CDR3 extends over 12 amino acids. Germline values: CDR1 SNHLY, CDR2 FYNNEI. V was clipped by 10 bases and J by 2 bases; unmatched bases: 5. The DNA of the CDR3 is TGTGCCAACCGACAGGGAACCTACGAGCAGTACTTC. It encodes CANRQGTYEQYF.

This clone has a handful of counts. The chain employs TRBV6-6 and TRBJ1-5, with 8 bases lining up with TRBD1. J was trimmed by 2 bases and V by 1 base; bases with no gene match: 1. Germline assignment: CDR1 MNHNY and CDR2 SVGAGI (reference sequence). The CDR3 runs 15 residues. This CDR3 reads CASSYWGQGNQPQHF. The CDR3 coding sequence is TGTGCCAGCAGTTACTGGGGACAGGGCAATCAGCCCCAGCATTTT.

This sequence joins TRBV30 and TRBJ2-3; 11 bases match TRBD2. The CDR3 spans 14 residues. Germline V gene lookup returns CDR1 GTSNPN and CDR2 SVGIG (reference sequence). The junction had 0 bases not matched to a gene; V was cut back by 3 bases and J by 1 base. CDR3 residues: CAWRLAGGTDTQYF. CDR3 in DNA: TGTGCCTGGAGACTAGCGGGGGGCACAGATACGCAGTATTTT.

This rearrangement joins TRBV28 to TRBJ2-7, with 10 bases matching TRBD2. V shed 1 base, J shed 7 bases, and the junction held 10 bases outside the gene matches. In germline, CDR1 is MDHEN, CDR2 SYDVKM. The CDR3 loop spans 16 amino acids. This chain's CDR3 is CASSLYLASGRAEQYF. The CDR3 bases are TGTGCCAGCAGTTTATATTTGGCTAGCGGGAGAGCTGAGCAGTACTTC.

The V call is TRBV6-5, the J call TRBJ1-1; 9 bases map to TRBD1. The V gene end was trimmed by 6 bases and the J gene end by 5 bases; junction bases not matched to a gene: 10. This CDR3 is built from 15 residues. Per the germline V gene, CDR1 is MNHEY and CDR2 is SVGAGI. As DNA, the CDR3 is TGTGCCAGCAGGGAGACAGGGGGTATGAGGACTGAAGCTTTCTTT. It yields the protein CASRETGGMRTEAFF.

The chain is built from TRBV7-2 and TRBJ2-3, with D perhaps matching TRBD2 (6 bases). The CDR3 is made up of 12 amino acids. The germline V gene encodes CDR1 SGHTA and CDR2 FQGNSA. V gave up 1 base and J gave up 11 bases, with 10 bases separating them. For the CDR3, the DNA is TGTGCCAGCAGCTTAGAACGGGGGAGGCAGTATTTT. The encoded protein is CASSLERGRQYF.